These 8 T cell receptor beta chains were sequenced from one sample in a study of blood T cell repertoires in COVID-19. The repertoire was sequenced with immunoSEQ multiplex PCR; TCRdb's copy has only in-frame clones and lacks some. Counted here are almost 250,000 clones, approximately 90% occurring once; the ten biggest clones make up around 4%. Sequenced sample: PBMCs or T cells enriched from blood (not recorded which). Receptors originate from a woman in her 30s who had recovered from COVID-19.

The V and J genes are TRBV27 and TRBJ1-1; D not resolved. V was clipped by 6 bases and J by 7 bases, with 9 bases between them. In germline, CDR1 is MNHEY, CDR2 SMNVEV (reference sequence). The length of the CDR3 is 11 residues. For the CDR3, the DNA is TGTGCCAGCAGCCTAAGAAATGAAGCTTTCTTT. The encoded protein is CASSLRNEAFF.

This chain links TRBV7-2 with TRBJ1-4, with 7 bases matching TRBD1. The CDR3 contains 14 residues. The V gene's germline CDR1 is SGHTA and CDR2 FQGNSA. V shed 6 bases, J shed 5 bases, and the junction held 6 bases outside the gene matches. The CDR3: CASSWGQRNEKLFF. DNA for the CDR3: TGTGCCAGCAGTTGGGGACAGCGGAATGAAAAACTGTTTTTT.

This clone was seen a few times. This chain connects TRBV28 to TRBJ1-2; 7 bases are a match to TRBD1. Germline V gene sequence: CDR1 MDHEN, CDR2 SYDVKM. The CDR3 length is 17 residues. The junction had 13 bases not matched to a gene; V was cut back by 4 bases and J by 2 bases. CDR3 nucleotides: TGTGCCAGCAGTTCTATGACTGACAGGGAAGGAAACTATGGCTACACCTTC. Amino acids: CASSSMTDREGNYGYTF.

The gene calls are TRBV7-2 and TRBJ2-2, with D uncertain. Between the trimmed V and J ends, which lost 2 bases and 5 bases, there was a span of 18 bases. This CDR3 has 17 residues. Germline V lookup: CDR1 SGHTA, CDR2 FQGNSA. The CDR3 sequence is CASSLLQPNHPTGELFF. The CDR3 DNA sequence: TGTGCCAGCAGCTTATTACAGCCTAACCACCCAACCGGGGAGCTGTTTTTT.

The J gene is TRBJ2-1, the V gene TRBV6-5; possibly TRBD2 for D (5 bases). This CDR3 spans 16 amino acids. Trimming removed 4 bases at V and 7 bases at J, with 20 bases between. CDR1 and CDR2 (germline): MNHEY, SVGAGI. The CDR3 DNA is TGTGCCAGCAGTTCCCTTTTGGGAGTCGGGTCGAATGAGCAGTTCTTC. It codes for CASSSLLGVGSNEQFF.

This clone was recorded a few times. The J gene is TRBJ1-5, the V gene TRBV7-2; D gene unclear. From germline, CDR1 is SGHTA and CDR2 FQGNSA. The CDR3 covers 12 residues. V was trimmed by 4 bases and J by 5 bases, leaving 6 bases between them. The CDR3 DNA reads TGTGCCAGCAGCTCTACAGATCAGCCCCAGCATTTT. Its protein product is CASSSTDQPQHF. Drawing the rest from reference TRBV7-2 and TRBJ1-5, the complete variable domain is GAGVSQSPSNKVTEKGKDVELRCDPISGHTALYWYRQSLGQGLEFLIYFQGNSAPDKSGLPSDRFSAERTGGSVSTLTIQRTQQEDSAVYLCASSSTDQPQHFGDGTRLSIL.

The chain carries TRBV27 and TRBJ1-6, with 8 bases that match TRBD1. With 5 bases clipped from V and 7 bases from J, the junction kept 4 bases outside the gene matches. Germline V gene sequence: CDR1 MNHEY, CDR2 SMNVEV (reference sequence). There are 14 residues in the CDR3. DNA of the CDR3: TGTGCCAGCAGTACCCGACAGGGGAATTCACCCCTCCACTTT. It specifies CASSTRQGNSPLHF.

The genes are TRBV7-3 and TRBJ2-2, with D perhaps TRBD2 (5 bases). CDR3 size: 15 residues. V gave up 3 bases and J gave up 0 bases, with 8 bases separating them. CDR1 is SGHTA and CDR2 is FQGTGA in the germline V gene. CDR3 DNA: TGTGCCAGCAGCTTCTCGCGGGCGAACACCGGGGAGCTGTTTTTT. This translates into CASSFSRANTGELFF.